These 15 T cell receptor beta chains came from one sample sequenced in a study of CD8 T cells in Susac syndrome. With random hexamers, reverse transcription was performed on about 0.45 to 1 ug of RNA. One entry per CDR3 protein results from TCRdb running MiXCR on the immunoSEQ multiplex PCR reads. Of some 300,000 distinct CDR3 sequences in the sample, 89% were seen once. Sequencing was carried out using CD8+ T cells from PBMCs. The receptors shown here come from a human donor with multiple sclerosis.

The chain has TRBV25-1 and TRBJ2-7; D remains unclear. The CDR3 consists of 13 residues. V was clipped by 5 bases and J by 6 bases, with 14 bases between them. Looked up from germline, CDR1 is MGHDK and CDR2 is SYGVNS. DNA of the CDR3: TGTGCCAGCAGTTCAGCTAGTTTCGGCGAGCAGTACTTC. Its protein product is CASSSASFGEQYF.

The chain carries TRBV9 and TRBJ2-5, with D possibly TRBD1 on 5 matching bases. The CDR3 is made up of 16 amino acids. Trimming removed 2 bases from V and 3 bases from J, with 17 bases in between. Germline lookup yields CDR1 SGDLS and CDR2 YYNGEE. CDR3 region: CASSVYPGHSEETQYF. The CDR3 coding sequence is TGTGCCAGCAGCGTTTACCCCGGACACTCGGAAGAGACCCAGTACTTC.

This sequence joins TRBV6-2 or TRBV6-3 and TRBJ2-1; TRBD2 might be the D (6 bases). This CDR3 contains 14 residues. The germline V gene encodes CDR1 MNHEY and CDR2 SVGEGT. V was shortened by 2 bases and J by 7 bases, with 12 bases between the two germline ends. The CDR3 DNA reads as TGTGCCAGCAGTTACGGGGGGACGGGGAATGAGCAGTTCTTC. It translates to CASSYGGTGNEQFF.

V usage is TRBV6-6 and J usage is TRBJ2-3, with D perhaps TRBD1 or TRBD2 (5 bases each). The CDR3 runs to 16 residues. Trimming removed 7 bases at V and 2 bases at J, with 19 bases between. The V gene's germline CDR1 is MNHNY and CDR2 SVGAGI (reference sequence). In DNA, the CDR3 is TGTGCCAGCACCTTTAACCTCCCGGGGCCCACAGATACGCAGTATTTT. It specifies CASTFNLPGPTDTQYF.

The rearrangement uses TRBV14 and TRBJ2-1; D unresolved. The germline V gene has CDR1 SGHDN and CDR2 FVKESK. This CDR3 spans 13 amino acids. The V end lost 4 bases, the J end lost 7 bases, and 11 bases lay between the germline ends. The CDR3 region is CASSPAGTNEQFF. The CDR3 DNA is TGTGCCAGCAGCCCGGCAGGTACTAATGAGCAGTTCTTC.

This clonotype was detected once. The genes are TRBV9 and TRBJ2-7, with D perhaps given as TRBD1 or TRBD2 (5 bases each). Trimming took off 4 bases at V and 4 bases at J, with 12 bases between the two ends. The CDR3 runs to 13 residues. Germline-derived CDR1 and CDR2 are SGDLS and YYNGEE. CDR3 sequence reads: CASSFEGSYEQYF. The CDR3 DNA sequence: TGTGCCAGCAGCTTCGAGGGGTCTTACGAGCAGTACTTC.

The chain has TRBV30 and TRBJ2-1, with 10 nucleotides matching TRBD2. CDR3 size: 15 residues. With 0 bases clipped from V and 5 bases from J, the junction kept 4 bases outside the gene matches. CDR1 and CDR2 from the germline V gene are GTSNPN and SVGIG (reference sequence). CDR3 DNA: TGTGCCTGGAGTGTATACCTAGCGGGGGACAATGAGCAGTTCTTC. Protein: CAWSVYLAGDNEQFF.

The chain employs TRBV9 and TRBJ2-7; possible D gene TRBD2, 5 bases. CDR1 is SGDLS, CDR2 YYNGEE, per germline. The germline V and J ends were trimmed by 3 bases and 4 bases, with 11 bases remaining between them. The CDR3 runs to 13 residues. CDR3 nucleotide sequence: TGTGCCAGCAGCGCGGGATATTTATACGAGCAGTACTTC. Translating it yields CASSAGYLYEQYF.

The chain combines TRBV28 with TRBJ1-5; weak D call: TRBD1 (6 bases). Germline V gene sequence: CDR1 MDHEN, CDR2 SYDVKM. V lost 3 bases and J 5 bases, leaving 17 bases between the germline ends. This CDR3 region has 16 residues. This chain's CDR3 is CASSFVTGKGDQPQHF. CDR3 in DNA: TGTGCCAGCAGTTTTGTCACAGGGAAGGGGGATCAGCCCCAGCATTTT.

This chain joins TRBV29-1 and TRBJ2-7, with 9 bases matching TRBD1. CDR1 is SQVTM and CDR2 is ANQGSEA in the germline V gene. The CDR3 totals 13 residues. The V segment lost 2 bases and the J segment 4 bases; nucleotides outside the gene matches: 3. In DNA, the CDR3 is TGCAGCGTTGAATCAGGACAGGGGTACGAGCAGTACTTC. It is translated as CSVESGQGYEQYF.

There are a few counts of this clonotype. CDR3 residues: CASSFRDRVYEQYF. CDR3 nucleotide sequence: TGTGCCAGCAGTTTCCGGGACAGGGTCTACGAGCAGTACTTC. The rearrangement joins TRBV28 to TRBJ2-7, with TRBD1 identical over 9 bases. Looked up from germline, CDR1 is MDHEN and CDR2 is SYDVKM. Losses at the gene ends were 3 bases for V and 3 bases for J; bases not matched to a gene: 3. This CDR3 region has 14 residues.

The chain combines TRBV7-9 with TRBJ2-3; 9 positions match TRBD2. This CDR3 is built from 17 residues. Germline CDR1 and CDR2: SEHNR and FQNEAQ (reference sequence). The V and J ends lost 1 base and 1 base, in that order; junction bases with no gene match: 6. The CDR3 spells CASSLVERGAGTDTQYF. DNA of the CDR3: TGTGCCAGCAGCTTAGTCGAGCGGGGGGCAGGCACAGATACGCAGTATTTT.

This chain uses TRBV27 with TRBJ2-3; 7 nucleotides align to TRBD2. The CDR3 length is 15 residues. After removal of 8 bases from V and 5 bases from J, the junction contained 13 bases not matched to a gene. The germline gives CDR1 MNHEY, CDR2 SMNVEV (reference sequence). The DNA for the CDR3 is TGTGCCAGCCACGAAACCAGCGGGACCGAAGATACGCAGTATTTT. Amino acid sequence: CASHETSGTEDTQYF.

The CDR3 loop reads CASSMNPPLLAGILLWSYNEQFF. The CDR3 nucleotides are TGTGCCAGCAGTATGAACCCCCCACTGTTAGCGGGGATACTCTTATGGTCCTACAATGAGCAGTTCTTC. This rearrangement joins TRBV14 to TRBJ2-1, with TRBD2 matching over 8 bases. CDR1 and CDR2 (germline): SGHDN, FVKESK. After removal of 6 bases from V and 1 base from J, the junction contained 29 bases not matched to a gene. CDR3 length: 23 residues.

The genes are TRBV11-2 and TRBJ1-1; TRBD1 matches at 7 bases. From germline, CDR1 is SGHAT and CDR2 FQNNGV. With V trimmed by 5 bases and J by 1 base, 7 bases remained unmatched. The CDR3 has 15 amino acids. CDR3 bases: TGTGCCAGCAGCGCCGACAGGGTTACGAACACTGAAGCTTTCTTT. It is translated as CASSADRVTNTEAFF.